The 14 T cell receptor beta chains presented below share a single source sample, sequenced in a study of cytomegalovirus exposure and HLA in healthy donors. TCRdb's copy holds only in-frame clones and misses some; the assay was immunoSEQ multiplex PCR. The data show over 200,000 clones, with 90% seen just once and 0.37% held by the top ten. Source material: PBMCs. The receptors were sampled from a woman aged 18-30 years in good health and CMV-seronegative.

The CDR3 sequence: CASSLAVDEQFF. The CDR3 DNA reads TGTGCCAGCAGCTTGGCGGTCGATGAGCAGTTCTTC. The chain links TRBV7-9 to TRBJ2-1; D unclear. The germline CDR1 and CDR2 sequences are SEHNR and FQNEAQ (reference sequence). This CDR3 is built from 12 residues. The V and J ends lost 3 bases and 8 bases respectively, with 8 bases between them.

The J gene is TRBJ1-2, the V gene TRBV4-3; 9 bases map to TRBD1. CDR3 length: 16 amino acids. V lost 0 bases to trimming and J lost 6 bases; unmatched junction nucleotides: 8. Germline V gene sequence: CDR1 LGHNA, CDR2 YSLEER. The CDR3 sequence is CASSQDREQGADGYTF. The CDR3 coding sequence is TGCGCCAGCAGCCAAGATCGGGAACAGGGGGCGGATGGCTACACCTTC.

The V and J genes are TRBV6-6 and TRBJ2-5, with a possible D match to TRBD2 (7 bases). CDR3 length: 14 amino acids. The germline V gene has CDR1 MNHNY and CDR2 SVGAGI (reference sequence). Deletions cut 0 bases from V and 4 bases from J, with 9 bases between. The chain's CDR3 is CASSYSRGGETQYF. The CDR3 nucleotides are TGTGCCAGCAGTTACTCAAGGGGGGGAGAGACCCAGTACTTC.

The CDR3 protein is CASSLLIQGRRGYTF. CDR3 DNA: TGTGCCAGCAGCCTGCTGATCCAGGGCCGACGTGGCTACACCTTC. The V gene is TRBV7-9, the J gene TRBJ1-2, with D perhaps TRBD1 (5 bases). The V gene lost 5 bases and the J gene lost 7 bases, with 20 bases spanning the gap. This CDR3 region has 15 residues. CDR1 SEHNR and CDR2 FQNEAQ come from the germline V gene (reference sequence).

The CDR3 coding sequence is TGTGCCAGCAACCCGGGAGGCCCCGGGAGCACCGGGGAGCTGTTTTTT. As protein: CASNPGGPGSTGELFF. The chain is built from TRBV5-4 and TRBJ2-2; TRBD2 matches at 7 bases. CDR3 length: 16 amino acids. Losses at the gene ends were 6 bases for V and 4 bases for J; bases not matched to a gene: 12. From germline, CDR1 is SGHNT and CDR2 YYREEE (reference sequence).

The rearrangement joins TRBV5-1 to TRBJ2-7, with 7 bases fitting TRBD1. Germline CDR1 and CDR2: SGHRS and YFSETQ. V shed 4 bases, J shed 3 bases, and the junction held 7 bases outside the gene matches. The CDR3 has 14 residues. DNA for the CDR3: TGCGCCAGCAGCCCCGGGACAGATTACTACGAGCAGTACGTC. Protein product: CASSPGTDYYEQYV.

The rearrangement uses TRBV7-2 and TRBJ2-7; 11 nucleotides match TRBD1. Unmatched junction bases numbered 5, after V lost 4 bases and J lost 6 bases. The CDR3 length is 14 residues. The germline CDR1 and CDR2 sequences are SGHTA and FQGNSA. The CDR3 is CASSSGTGGSEQYF. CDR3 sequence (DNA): TGTGCCAGCAGCTCCGGGACAGGGGGTAGCGAGCAGTACTTC.

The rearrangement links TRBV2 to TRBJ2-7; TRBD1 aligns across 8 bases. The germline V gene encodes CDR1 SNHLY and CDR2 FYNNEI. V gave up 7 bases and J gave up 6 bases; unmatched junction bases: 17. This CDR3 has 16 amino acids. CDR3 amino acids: CASMTGTGGFSGEQYF. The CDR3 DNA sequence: TGTGCCAGCATGACGGGCACAGGGGGATTTTCTGGCGAGCAGTACTTC.

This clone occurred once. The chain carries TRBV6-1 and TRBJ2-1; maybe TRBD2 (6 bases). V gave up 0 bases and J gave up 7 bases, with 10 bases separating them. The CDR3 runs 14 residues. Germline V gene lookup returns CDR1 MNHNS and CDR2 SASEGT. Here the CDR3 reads CASSEAGGVNEQFF. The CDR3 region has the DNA TGTGCCAGCAGTGAAGCAGGCGGGGTAAATGAGCAGTTCTTC.

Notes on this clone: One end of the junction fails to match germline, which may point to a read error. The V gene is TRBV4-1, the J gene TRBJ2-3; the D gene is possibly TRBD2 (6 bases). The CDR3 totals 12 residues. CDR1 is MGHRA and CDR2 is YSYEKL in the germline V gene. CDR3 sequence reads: CASSQNRGTQYF. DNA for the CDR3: TGCGCCAGTAGCCAAAATCGGGGGACGCAGTATTTT.

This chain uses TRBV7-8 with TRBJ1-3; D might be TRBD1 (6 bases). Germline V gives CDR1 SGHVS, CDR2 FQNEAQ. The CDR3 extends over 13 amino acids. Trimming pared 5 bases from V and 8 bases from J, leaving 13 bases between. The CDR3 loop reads CASSPQGFDTIYF. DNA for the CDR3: TGTGCCAGCAGCCCACAGGGCTTTGACACCATATATTTT.

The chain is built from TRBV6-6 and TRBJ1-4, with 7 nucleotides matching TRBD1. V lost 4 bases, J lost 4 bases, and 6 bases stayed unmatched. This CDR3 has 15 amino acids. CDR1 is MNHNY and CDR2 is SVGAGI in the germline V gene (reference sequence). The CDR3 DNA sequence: TGTGCCAGCAGTTCAACAGGGGCCCTTAATGAAAAACTGTTTTTT. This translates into CASSSTGALNEKLFF.

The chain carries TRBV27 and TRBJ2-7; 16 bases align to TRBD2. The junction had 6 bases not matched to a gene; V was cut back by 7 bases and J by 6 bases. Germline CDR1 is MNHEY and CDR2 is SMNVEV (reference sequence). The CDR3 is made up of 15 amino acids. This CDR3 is CASIMGLAGGPEQYF. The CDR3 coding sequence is TGTGCCAGCATCATGGGACTAGCGGGGGGGCCCGAGCAGTACTTC.

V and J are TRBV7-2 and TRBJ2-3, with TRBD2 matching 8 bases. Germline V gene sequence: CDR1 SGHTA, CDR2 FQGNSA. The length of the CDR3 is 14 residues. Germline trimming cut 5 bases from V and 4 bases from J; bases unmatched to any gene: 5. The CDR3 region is CASSGTSPPDTQYF. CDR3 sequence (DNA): TGTGCCAGCAGCGGGACTAGTCCTCCAGATACGCAGTATTTT. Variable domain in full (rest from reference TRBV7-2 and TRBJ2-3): GAGVSQSPSNKVTEKGKDVELRCDPISGHTALYWYRQSLGQGLEFLIYFQGNSAPDKSGLPSDRFSAERTGGSVSTLTIQRTQQEDSAVYLCASSGTSPPDTQYFGPGTRLTVL.